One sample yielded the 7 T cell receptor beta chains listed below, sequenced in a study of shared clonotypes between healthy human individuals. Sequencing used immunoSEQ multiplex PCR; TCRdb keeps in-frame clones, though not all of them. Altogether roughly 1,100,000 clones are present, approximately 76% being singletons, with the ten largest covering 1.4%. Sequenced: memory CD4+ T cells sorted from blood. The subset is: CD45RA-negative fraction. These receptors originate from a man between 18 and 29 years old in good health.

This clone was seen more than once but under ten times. CDR3 nucleotide sequence: TGCAGCGGCCGACAGGGGAATGAAGCTTTCTTT. It translates to CSGRQGNEAFF. This chain links TRBV29-1 with TRBJ1-1; 8 bases match TRBD1. This CDR3 has 11 residues. CDR1 is SQVTM, CDR2 ANQGSEA, per germline. V trimming: 7 bases; J trimming: 7 bases; junction bases outside the gene matches: 5.

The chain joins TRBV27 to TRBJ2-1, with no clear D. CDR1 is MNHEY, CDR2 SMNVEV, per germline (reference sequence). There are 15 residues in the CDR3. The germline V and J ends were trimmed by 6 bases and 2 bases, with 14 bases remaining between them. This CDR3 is CASSRPAATYNEQFF. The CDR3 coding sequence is TGTGCCAGCAGCAGGCCCGCGGCGACCTACAATGAGCAGTTCTTC.

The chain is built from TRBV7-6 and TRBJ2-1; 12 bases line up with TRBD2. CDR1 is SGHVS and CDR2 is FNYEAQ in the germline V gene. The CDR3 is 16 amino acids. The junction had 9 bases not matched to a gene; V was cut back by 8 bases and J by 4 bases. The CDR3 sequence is CASAPLTSGGYNEQFF. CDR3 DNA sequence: TGTGCCAGCGCACCGTTGACTAGCGGGGGATACAATGAGCAGTTCTTC.

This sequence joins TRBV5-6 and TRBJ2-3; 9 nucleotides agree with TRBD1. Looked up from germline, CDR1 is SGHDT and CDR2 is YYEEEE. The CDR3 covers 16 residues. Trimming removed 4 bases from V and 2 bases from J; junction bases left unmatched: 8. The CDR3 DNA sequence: TGTGCCAGCAGCGAAACAGGGGGCACACCCACAGATACGCAGTATTTT. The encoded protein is CASSETGGTPTDTQYF.

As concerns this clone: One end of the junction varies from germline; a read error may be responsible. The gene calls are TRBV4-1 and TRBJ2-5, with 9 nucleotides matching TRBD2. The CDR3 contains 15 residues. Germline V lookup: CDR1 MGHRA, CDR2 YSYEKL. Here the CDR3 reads CANSRLAGTQETQYF. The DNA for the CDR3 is TGCGCCAACAGCCGTCTAGCGGGGACCCAAGAGACCCAGTACTTC.

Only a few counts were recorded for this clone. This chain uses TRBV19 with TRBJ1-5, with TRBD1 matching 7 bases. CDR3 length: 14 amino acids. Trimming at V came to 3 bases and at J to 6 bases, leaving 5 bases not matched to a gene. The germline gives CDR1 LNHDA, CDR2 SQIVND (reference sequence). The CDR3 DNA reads TGTGCCAGTAGTATCCCAGGGGGGGGTCAGCCCCAGCATTTT. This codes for CASSIPGGGQPQHF.

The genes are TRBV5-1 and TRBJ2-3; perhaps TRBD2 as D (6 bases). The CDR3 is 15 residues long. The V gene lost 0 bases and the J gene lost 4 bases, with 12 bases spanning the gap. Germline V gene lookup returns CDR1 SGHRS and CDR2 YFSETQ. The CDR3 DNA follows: TGCGCCAGCAGCTTGGCCAGAGTAGCGGCAGATACGCAGTATTTT. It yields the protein CASSLARVAADTQYF.